These T cell receptor beta chains were read from a single sample in a study of blood T cell repertoires in COVID-19. Sequencing was performed with immunoSEQ multiplex PCR; in TCRdb, only in-frame clones are kept and a portion is missing. The sample shows some 220,000 clones, 80% to 85% of them seen only once. The sample comprised peripheral blood. These receptor sequences come from a woman aged 80 or over with active or convalescent COVID-19. Both conserved end residues are part of each CDR3.

V gene: TRBV24-1
CDR3 protein: CATSRTGYSPLHF

V gene: TRBV7-2
CDR3 protein: CASSPRTSSDTDTQYF

V gene: TRBV9
CDR3 protein: CASSPQTSLGETQYF

V gene: TRBV24-1
CDR3 protein: CATSDPLGLAGPASSTDTQYF

V gene: TRBV6-6
CDR3 protein: CASTRSSQETQYF

V gene: TRBV19
CDR3 protein: CASSSGTGSTEAFF

V gene: TRBV5-1
CDR3 protein: CASSLMGRETQYF

V gene: TRBV2
CDR3 protein: CASSPGTRRETQYF

V gene: TRBV19
CDR3 protein: CASSIRDRSNYGYTF

V gene: TRBV6-2/TRBV6-3
CDR3 protein: CASSYATTGSNEKLFF

V gene: TRBV9
CDR3 protein: CASSVGDTNTEAFF

V gene: TRBV27
CDR3 protein: CASSLWTGSNEQFF

V gene: TRBV24-1
CDR3 protein: CATSDVSGGRTDTQYF

V gene: TRBV9
CDR3 protein: CASSGASGQGLILIYTEAFF

V gene: TRBV7-2
CDR3 protein: CASSLESGVGNQPQHF

V gene: TRBV30
CDR3 protein: CAWNPDSSYNSPLHF

V gene: TRBV4-1
CDR3 protein: CASSPVPGINYGYTF

V gene: TRBV28
CDR3 protein: CASSLSGREQYF

V gene: TRBV7-2
CDR3 protein: CASSRDRNTGELFF

V gene: TRBV7-9
CDR3 protein: CASSSQTVAGDTDTQYF

V gene: TRBV6-1
CDR3 protein: CASRWTALQETQYF

V gene: TRBV6-6
CDR3 protein: CASSYLAGLNTEAFF

V gene: TRBV6-6
CDR3 protein: CASSYPQQGALYEQYF

V gene: TRBV12-3/TRBV12-4
CDR3 protein: CASSSRVNEQFF